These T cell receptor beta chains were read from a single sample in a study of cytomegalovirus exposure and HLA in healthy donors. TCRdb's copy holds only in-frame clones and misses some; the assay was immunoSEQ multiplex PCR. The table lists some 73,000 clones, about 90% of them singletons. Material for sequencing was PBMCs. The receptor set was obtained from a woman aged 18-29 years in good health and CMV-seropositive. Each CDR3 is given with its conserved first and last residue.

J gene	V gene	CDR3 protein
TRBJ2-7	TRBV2	CASRGQGRSYEQYF
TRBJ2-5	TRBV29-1	CSVRTDRRETQYF
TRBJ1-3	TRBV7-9	CASSSEPGNTIYF
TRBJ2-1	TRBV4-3	CASSQELRGTAYGNEQFF
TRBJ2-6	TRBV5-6	CASKDQTGANVLTF
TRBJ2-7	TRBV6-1	CASSYYYEQYF
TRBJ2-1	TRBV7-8	CASSPGGLLAGSNEQFF
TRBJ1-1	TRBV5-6	CASSLVRGNTEAFF
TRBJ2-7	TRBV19	CASSISEARGYEQYF
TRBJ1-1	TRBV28	CASSPRRGGPRAFF
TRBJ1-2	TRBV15	CATSRDSRTGDGYTF
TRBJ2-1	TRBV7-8	CASSFEDTTYNEQFF
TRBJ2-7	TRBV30	CAWSVSEGYEQYF
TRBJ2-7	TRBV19	CASSITGSYEQYF
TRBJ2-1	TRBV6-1	CASSAIAGGLNEQFF
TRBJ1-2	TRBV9	CASSVGGQFSGGYTF
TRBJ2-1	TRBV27	CASSLLGGRYNEQFF
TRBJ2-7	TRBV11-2	CASSSYAGQGGHEQYF
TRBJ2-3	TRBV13	CASSPAGGSTDTQYF
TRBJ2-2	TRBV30	CAWSVLAGGSGELFF